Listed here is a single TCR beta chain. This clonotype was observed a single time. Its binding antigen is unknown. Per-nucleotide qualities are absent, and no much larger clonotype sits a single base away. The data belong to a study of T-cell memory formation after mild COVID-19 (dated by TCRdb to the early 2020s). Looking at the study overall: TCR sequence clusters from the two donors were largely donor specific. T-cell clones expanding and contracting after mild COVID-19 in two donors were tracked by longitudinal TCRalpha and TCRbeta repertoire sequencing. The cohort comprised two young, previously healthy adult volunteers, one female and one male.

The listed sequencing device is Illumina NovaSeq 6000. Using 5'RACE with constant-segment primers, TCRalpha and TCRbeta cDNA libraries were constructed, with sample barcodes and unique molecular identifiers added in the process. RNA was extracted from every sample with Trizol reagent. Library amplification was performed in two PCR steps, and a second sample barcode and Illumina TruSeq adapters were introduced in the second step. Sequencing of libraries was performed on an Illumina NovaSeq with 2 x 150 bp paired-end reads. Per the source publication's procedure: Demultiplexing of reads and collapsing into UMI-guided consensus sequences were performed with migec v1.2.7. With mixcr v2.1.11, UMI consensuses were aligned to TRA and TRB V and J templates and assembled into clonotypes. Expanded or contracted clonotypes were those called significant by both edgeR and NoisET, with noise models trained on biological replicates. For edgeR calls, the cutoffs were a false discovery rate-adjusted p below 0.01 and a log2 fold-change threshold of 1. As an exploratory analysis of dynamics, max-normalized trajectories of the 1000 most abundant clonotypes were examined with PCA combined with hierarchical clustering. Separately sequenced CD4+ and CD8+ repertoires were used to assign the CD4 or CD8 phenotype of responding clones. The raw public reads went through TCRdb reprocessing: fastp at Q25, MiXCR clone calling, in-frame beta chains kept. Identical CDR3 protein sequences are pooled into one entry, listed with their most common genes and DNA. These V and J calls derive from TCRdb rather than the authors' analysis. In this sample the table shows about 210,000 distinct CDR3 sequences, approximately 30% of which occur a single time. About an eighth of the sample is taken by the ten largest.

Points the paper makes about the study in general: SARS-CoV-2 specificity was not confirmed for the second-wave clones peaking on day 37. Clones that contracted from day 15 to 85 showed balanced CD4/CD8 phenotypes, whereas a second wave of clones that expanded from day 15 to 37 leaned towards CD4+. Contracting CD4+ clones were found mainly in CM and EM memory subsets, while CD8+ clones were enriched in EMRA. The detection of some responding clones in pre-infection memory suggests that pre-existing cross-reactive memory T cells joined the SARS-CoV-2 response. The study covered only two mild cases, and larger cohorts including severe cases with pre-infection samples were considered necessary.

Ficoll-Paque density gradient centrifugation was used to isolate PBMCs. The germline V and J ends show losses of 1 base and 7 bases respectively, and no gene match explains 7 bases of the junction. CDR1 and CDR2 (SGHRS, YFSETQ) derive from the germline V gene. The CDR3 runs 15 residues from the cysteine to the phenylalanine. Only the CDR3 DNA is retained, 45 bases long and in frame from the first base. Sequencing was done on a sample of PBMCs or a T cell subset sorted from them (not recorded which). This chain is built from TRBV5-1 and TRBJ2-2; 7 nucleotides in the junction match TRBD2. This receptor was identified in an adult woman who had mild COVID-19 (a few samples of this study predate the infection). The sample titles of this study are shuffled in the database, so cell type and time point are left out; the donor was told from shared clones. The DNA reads TGCGCCAGCAGCTTGCGCGGGAGTGACAGCGGGGAGCTGTTTTTT. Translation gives CASSLRGSDSGELFF.